The rows below give T cell receptor beta chains drawn from one sample of a study of OX40 agonist ivuxolimab in advanced cancers. The repertoire was sequenced with immunoSEQ multiplex PCR; TCRdb's copy has only in-frame clones and lacks some. The table has under 45,000 clones, 80% to 90% seen once; the top ten hold roughly 2.5%. The sample was CD4+ or CD8+ T cells sorted from blood, taken in a trial of the OX40 agonist ivuxolimab. Every receptor here comes from an adult with an advanced solid tumor such as melanoma, head and neck, liver or kidney cancer. Each CDR3 is given with its conserved first and last residue. Fields, in order: clone size, D gene, J gene, V gene, CDR3 DNA, CDR3 protein. A D gene is named only where the DNA matches it firmly. Size is omitted from some rows. Given values are once, few, many or a class for expanded clones.

NA | NA | TRBJ2-3 | TRBV29-1 | TGCAGCGTTGGAAGGTCGGGGTTGGGTACGCAGTATTTT | CSVGRSGLGTQYF
NA | TRBD1 | TRBJ2-7 | TRBV7-2 | TGTGCCAGCAGCTCCGCCGGGACAGCCTACTACGAGCAGTACTTC | CASSSAGTAYYEQYF
NA | NA | TRBJ1-2 | TRBV5-1 | TGCGCCAGCAGCTTGGACAGGGCCTATGGCTACACCTTC | CASSLDRAYGYTF
NA | TRBD2 | TRBJ2-5 | TRBV10-3 | TGTGCCATCAGTGGCCTAGCGGAAGAGACCCAGTACTTC | CAISGLAEETQYF
NA | NA | TRBJ2-4 | TRBV11-1 | TGTGCCAGCAGCTTAGGCTCTGGAAACATTCAGTACTTC | CASSLGSGNIQYF
NA | TRBD1 | TRBJ1-1 | TRBV5-1 | TGCGCCAGCAGCAACGGACAGGGGAACACTGAAGCTTTCTTT | CASSNGQGNTEAFF
NA | TRBD2 | TRBJ2-3 | TRBV7-3 | TGTGCCAGCAGCTTAGGGCTAGCGGATTACACAGATACGCAGTATTTT | CASSLGLADYTDTQYF
NA | NA | TRBJ1-6 | TRBV6-5 | TGTGCCAGCAGCTACGGCGGGTCACCCCTCCACTTT | CASSYGGSPLHF
NA | TRBD1 | TRBJ1-5 | TRBV15 | TGTGCCACCGGACAGGTGCGCAATCAGCCCCAGCATTTT | CATGQVRNQPQHF
NA | TRBD1 | TRBJ1-3 | TRBV18 | TGTGCCAGCTCACAAAATCGACAGGGGGCTGGAAACACCATATATTTT | CASSQNRQGAGNTIYF
NA | TRBD2 | TRBJ2-1 | TRBV4-1 | TGCGCCAGCAGCCAACGGACTAGCGGGATCTATGAGCAGTTCTTC | CASSQRTSGIYEQFF
once | NA | TRBJ2-2 | TRBV7-9 | TGTGCCAGCAGCGTCCGTGGGGGGAACACCGGGGAGCTGTTTTTT | CASSVRGGNTGELFF
few | TRBD2 | TRBJ2-1 | TRBV6-5 | TGTGCCAGCAGGGGCACTAGCGGGACCCAGTTCTTC | CASRGTSGTQFF
NA | TRBD2 | TRBJ2-1 | TRBV18 | TGTGCCAGCTCACCAACGGGAGGCCTGGACAATGAGCAGTTCTTC | CASSPTGGLDNEQFF
NA | NA | TRBJ1-1 | TRBV11-2 | TGTGCCAGCAGCTTCGGGCAGGCCTACACTGAAGCTTTCTTT | CASSFGQAYTEAFF
NA | NA | TRBJ2-1 | TRBV9 | TGTGCCAGCAGCCCCCGTGGGGTCTCCTACAATGAGCAGTTCTTC | CASSPRGVSYNEQFF